This TCR beta chain originates from a study of blood T cell repertoires in COVID-19. Study overall: COVID-19 samples from acute and convalescent phases originated in the United States, Italy and Spain. The cDNA or gDNA used as material had been derived from T cells, B-cell-depleted T cells, or PBMCs.

CDR1 and CDR2 from the germline V gene are SGHDT and YYEEEE. The CDR3 consists of 12 residues. Trimming left V 7 bases short and J 3 bases short, with 11 bases between. Source study methods: Reference gene primers were amplified, and this amplification served to estimate nucleated cell counts. Profiling relied on immunoSEQ multiplex PCR, and the TCRdb table lists in-frame clones only, not all of them. The V and J calls and the clone size are those of that table, but D and trimming were determined from the DNA. The sample lists 30,000 to 45,000 clones, around four fifths occurring once. The rearrangement uses TRBV5-6 and TRBJ2-7, with D possibly being TRBD1 (6 bases). This clonotype originated in a human donor in a cohort sampled during active COVID-19. What was sequenced was peripheral blood. The CDR3 region is CASGLQGYEQYF. CDR3 bases: TGTGCCAGCGGATTACAGGGCTACGAGCAGTACTTC.